The clone carrying this T cell receptor (beta chain) showed up just once. The target antigen is unknown. This entry is derived from a study of monozygotic twins with cystic fibrosis. General study points: Clonality was generally low (median approximately 0.0094), higher in the most severe patients. J usage was most co-twin-similar in 8 of 16 pairs, V in 13.

CDR3 length equals 14 residues. The germline CDR1 and CDR2 sequences are LNHDA and SQIVND (reference sequence). Losses at the gene ends were 5 bases for V and 5 bases for J; bases not matched to a gene: 6. Method: immunoSEQ multiplex PCR; TCRdb's copy keeps in-frame clones and lacks some. The data show 34,000 or so clones, roughly 90% seen once. The J gene is TRBJ1-1, the V gene TRBV19, with 9 bases identical to TRBD1. The clonotype was recovered from a girl aged 2 to 10 with cystic fibrosis. Material: blood. The CDR3 DNA reads as TGTGCCAGTAGTTCCGGACAGGGGTTAACTGAAGCTTTCTTT. It codes for CASSSGQGLTEAFF. Variable domain in full (rest from reference TRBV19 and TRBJ1-1): DGGITQSPKYLFRKEGQNVTLSCEQNLNHDAMYWYRQDPGQGLRLIYYSQIVNDFQKGDIAEGYSVSREKKESFPLTVTSAQKNPTAFYLCASSSGQGLTEAFFGQGTRLTVV.